Here is one T cell receptor (beta chain) with its context. This entry belongs to a study of control samples from healthy donors and cancer patients. Libraries were prepared by immunoSEQ multiplex PCR; TCRdb keeps only in-frame clonotypes and omits some of them. Found here are 140,000 to 150,000 clones, around 92% of them singletons; the top ten hold 3.2%. The CDR3 totals 15 residues. Losses at the gene ends were 8 bases for V and 0 bases for J; bases not matched to a gene: 6. The V gene's germline CDR1 is MNHEY and CDR2 SVGAGI. The chain recombines TRBV6-5 with TRBJ1-3, with 8 bases fitting TRBD1. Sequenced input: blood. The receptor was derived from a man aged 25-40 years in good health. Here the CDR3 reads CASGDRGPSGNTIYF. In DNA form, the CDR3 reads TGTGCCAGCGGAGACAGGGGCCCCTCTGGAAACACCATATATTTT.